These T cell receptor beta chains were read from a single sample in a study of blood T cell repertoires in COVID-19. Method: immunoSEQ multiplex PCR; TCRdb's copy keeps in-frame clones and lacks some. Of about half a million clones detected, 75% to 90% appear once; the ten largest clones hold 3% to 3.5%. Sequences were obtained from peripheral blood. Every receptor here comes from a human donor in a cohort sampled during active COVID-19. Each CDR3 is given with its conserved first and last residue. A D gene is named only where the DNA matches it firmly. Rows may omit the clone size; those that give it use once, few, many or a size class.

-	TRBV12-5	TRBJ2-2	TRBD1	CASGRTGNGELFF	TGTGCTAGTGGTCGGACAGGGAACGGGGAGCTGTTTTTT
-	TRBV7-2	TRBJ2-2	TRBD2	CASRRTSGGFSNTGELFF	TGTGCCAGCAGACGGACTAGCGGGGGGTTTTCGAACACCGGGGAGCTGTTTTTT
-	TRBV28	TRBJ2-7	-	CASSSDRSGTYEQYF	TGTGCCAGCAGCAGTGACAGATCTGGGACCTACGAGCAGTACTTC
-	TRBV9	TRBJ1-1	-	CASSAVQGPGNTEAFF	TGTGCCAGCAGCGCAGTACAGGGTCCCGGGAACACTGAAGCTTTCTTT
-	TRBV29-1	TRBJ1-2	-	CSVDADEYGYTF	TGCAGCGTTGACGCGGATGAGTATGGCTACACCTTC
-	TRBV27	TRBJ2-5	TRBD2	CASSSAVAGEAETQYF	TGTGCCAGCAGTTCGGCCGTAGCGGGAGAGGCAGAGACCCAGTACTTC
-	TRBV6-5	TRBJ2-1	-	CASSLRGQSSYEQFF	TGTGCCAGCAGCCTCCGCGGACAGAGTTCCTATGAGCAGTTCTTC
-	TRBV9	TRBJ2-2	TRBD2	CASSPSGTRATGELFF	TGTGCCAGCAGCCCGTCCGGGACTAGAGCCACCGGGGAGCTGTTTTTT
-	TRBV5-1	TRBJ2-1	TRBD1	CASSTGQGGNEQFF	TGCGCCAGCAGCACTGGACAGGGGGGGAATGAGCAGTTCTTC
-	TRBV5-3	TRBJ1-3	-	CARKGGPGLSGNTIYF	TGTGCCAGAAAGGGGGGGCCGGGCCTTTCTGGAAACACCATATATTTT
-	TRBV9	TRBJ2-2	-	CASTSPRQSGELFF	TGTGCCAGCACTTCGCCGAGGCAGTCCGGGGAGCTGTTTTTT
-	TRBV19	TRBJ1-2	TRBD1	CASSPSGTGIPRNYGYTF	TGTGCCAGTAGTCCTTCCGGGACAGGGATACCTCGTAACTATGGCTACACCTTC
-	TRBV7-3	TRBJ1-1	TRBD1	CASSLGTGNTEAFF	TGTGCCAGCAGCCTCGGGACAGGGAACACTGAAGCTTTCTTT
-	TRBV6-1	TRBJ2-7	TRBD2	CASTEQFTSGRFAVYEQYF	TGTGCCAGCACTGAGCAGTTTACTAGCGGGAGGTTTGCGGTCTACGAGCAGTACTTC
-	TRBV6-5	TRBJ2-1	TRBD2	CASSQGLARFF	TGTGCCAGCAGCCAGGGACTAGCGCGGTTCTTC
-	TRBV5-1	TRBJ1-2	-	CASSLWTSYGYTF	TGCGCCAGCAGCTTGTGGACTAGCTATGGCTACACCTTC
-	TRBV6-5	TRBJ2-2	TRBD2	CAGAQGLAATGELFF	TGTGCCGGAGCACAGGGACTAGCGGCCACCGGGGAGCTGTTTTTT
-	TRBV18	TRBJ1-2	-	CASSPQGNYGYTF	TGTGCCAGCTCACCTCAGGGGAACTATGGCTACACCTTC
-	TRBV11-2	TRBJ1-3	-	CASKAQPTVSGNTIYF	TGTGCCAGCAAGGCACAGCCTACGGTCTCTGGAAACACCATATATTTT
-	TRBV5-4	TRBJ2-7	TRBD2	CASSLVRTSGRDEQYF	TGTGCCAGCAGCTTGGTCCGGACTAGCGGGAGAGACGAGCAGTACTTC
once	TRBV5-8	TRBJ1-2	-	CASSLEYGQIYGYTF	TGTGCCAGCAGCTTGGAATATGGGCAGATCTATGGCTACACCTTC
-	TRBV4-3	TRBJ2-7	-	CASSQTRGGEQYF	TGCGCCAGCAGCCAGACGAGAGGGGGCGAGCAGTACTTC
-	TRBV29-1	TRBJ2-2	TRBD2	CSVRTSGRAGTGELFF	TGCAGCGTCCGGACTAGCGGGAGGGCCGGAACCGGGGAGCTGTTTTTT
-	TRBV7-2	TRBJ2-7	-	CASSLDSGFGSYEQYF	TGTGCCAGCAGCTTAGACTCGGGGTTCGGATCCTACGAGCAGTACTTC
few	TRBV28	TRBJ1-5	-	CASSLLATGNQPQHF	TGTGCCAGCAGTTTATTGGCTACAGGGAATCAGCCCCAGCATTTT
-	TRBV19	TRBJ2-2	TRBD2	CASSIGIAGTKTNTGELFF	TGTGCCAGTAGTATTGGAATAGCGGGGACTAAGACGAACACCGGGGAGCTGTTTTTT
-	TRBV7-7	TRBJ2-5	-	CASSLGAGPETQYF	TGTGCTAGCAGCTTGGGGGCAGGGCCAGAGACCCAGTACTTC
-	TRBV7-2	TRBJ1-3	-	CASSLLWGNTIYF	TGTGCCAGCAGCCTACTCTGGGGAAACACCATATATTTT
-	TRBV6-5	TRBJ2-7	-	CASSYDRSTSYEQYF	TGTGCCAGCAGTTACGATCGGAGTACCTCCTACGAGCAGTACTTC
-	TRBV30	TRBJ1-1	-	CAWSVNEVSEAFF	TGTGCCTGGAGTGTAAACGAGGTTTCTGAAGCTTTCTTT
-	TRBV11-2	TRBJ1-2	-	CASSSFDRSNYGYTF	TGTGCCAGCAGCTCTTTCGACAGAAGTAACTATGGCTACACCTTC
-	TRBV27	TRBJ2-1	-	CASSLYGGGHYNEQFF	TGTGCCAGCAGTTTATATGGGGGGGGCCACTACAATGAGCAGTTCTTC
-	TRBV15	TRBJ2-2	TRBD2	CATSRDQGGRRTGELFF	TGTGCCACCAGCAGAGATCAGGGCGGGAGAAGGACCGGGGAGCTGTTTTTT
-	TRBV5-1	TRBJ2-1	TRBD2	CASSLSGSSYNEQFF	TGCGCCAGCAGCCTTAGCGGGAGCAGCTACAATGAGCAGTTCTTC
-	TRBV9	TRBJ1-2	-	CASHSFGQSPNYGYTF	TGTGCCAGCCACTCCTTTGGACAGTCTCCTAACTATGGCTACACCTTC
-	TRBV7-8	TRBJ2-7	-	CASSLAPNGEPYEQYF	TGTGCCAGCAGCTTAGCACCGAACGGGGAACCATACGAGCAGTACTTC
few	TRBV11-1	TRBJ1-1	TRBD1	CASSKDRGAAEAFF	TGTGCCAGCAGCAAGGACAGGGGGGCGGCTGAAGCTTTCTTT
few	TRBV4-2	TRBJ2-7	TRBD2	CASSQGFPGLAGGTEQYF	TGTGCCAGCAGCCAAGGATTCCCGGGACTAGCGGGAGGTACCGAGCAGTACTTC
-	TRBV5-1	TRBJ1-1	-	CASSSSIFGSIFPDTEAFF	TGCGCCAGCAGCTCCTCAATTTTCGGGTCTATCTTTCCCGACACTGAAGCTTTCTTT
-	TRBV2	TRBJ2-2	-	CASTRQQGTGELFF	TGTGCCAGCACCAGACAGCAGGGCACCGGGGAGCTGTTTTTT
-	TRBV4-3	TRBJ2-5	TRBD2	CASSHRLAGEGTQYF	TGCGCCAGCAGCCACCGACTAGCGGGAGAGGGGACCCAGTACTTC
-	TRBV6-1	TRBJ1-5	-	CASSASYGTPIPNQPQHF	TGTGCCAGCAGTGCCTCATACGGGACACCTATCCCAAACCAGCCCCAGCATTTT
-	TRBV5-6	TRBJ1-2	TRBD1	CASSLWQTGWNYGYTF	TGTGCCAGCAGCTTGTGGCAGACAGGGTGGAACTATGGCTACACCTTC
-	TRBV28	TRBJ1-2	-	CASSLRQATAYGYTF	TGTGCCAGCAGTTTAAGGCAGGCCACGGCGTATGGCTACACCTTC
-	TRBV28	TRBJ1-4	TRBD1	CASSIPQGAPTNEKLFF	TGTGCCAGCAGTATCCCACAGGGGGCGCCTACTAATGAAAAACTGTTTTTT
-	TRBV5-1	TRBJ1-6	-	CASSRPGSDSPLHF	TGCGCCAGCAGCCGCCCGGGGAGCGATTCACCCCTCCACTTT
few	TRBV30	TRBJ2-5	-	CAWRGSQTNQETQYF	TGTGCCTGGAGGGGGAGTCAGACTAATCAAGAGACCCAGTACTTC
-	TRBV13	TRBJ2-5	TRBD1	CASSLGGTVETQYF	TGTGCCAGCAGCTTAGGTGGGACAGTGGAGACCCAGTACTTC
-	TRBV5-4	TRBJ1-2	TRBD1	CASSWTGEAGYTF	TGTGCCAGCAGCTGGACAGGGGAAGCTGGCTACACCTTC
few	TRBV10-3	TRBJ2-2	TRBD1	CAISRGQDTGELFF	TGTGCCATCAGCAGGGGGCAGGACACCGGGGAGCTGTTTTTT
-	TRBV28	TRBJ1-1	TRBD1	CASSLSLGQYTEAFF	TGTGCCAGCAGTTTATCCTTGGGACAGTACACTGAAGCTTTCTTT
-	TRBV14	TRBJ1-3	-	CASSQVGDFTIYF	TGTGCCAGCAGCCAAGTAGGGGACTTCACCATATATTTT
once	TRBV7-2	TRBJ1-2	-	CASSLVPDSHYGYTF	TGTGCCAGCAGCTTAGTCCCCGACAGCCACTATGGCTACACCTTC
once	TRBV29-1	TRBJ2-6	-	CSVDSGSGANVLTF	TGCAGCGTTGATTCAGGGTCTGGGGCCAACGTCCTGACTTTC
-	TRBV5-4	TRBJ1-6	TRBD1	CASRPDRVNSPLHF	TGTGCCAGCAGGCCGGACAGGGTAAATTCACCCCTCCACTTT